This section outlines one T cell receptor beta chain sequence together with its context. Antigen unknown. This specimen comes from a study of monozygotic twins with cystic fibrosis. Some clones are missing from TCRdb's copy, which holds only in-frame ones; the method was immunoSEQ multiplex PCR. Here the sample spans 9,500 to 12,000 clones, over 99% being singletons. Points from the study as a whole: Nucleotide-identical clonotype sharing was significantly higher within monozygotic CF twin pairs than between unrelated CF individuals. Median Simpson clonality of 0.0095 suggested naive T cells predominated.

The CDR3 is 12 residues long. V was trimmed by 1 base and J by 6 bases, leaving 7 bases between them. Germline V CDR1 and CDR2: SNHLY, FYNNEI. This rearrangement joins TRBV2 to TRBJ2-7, with D perhaps given as TRBD1 or TRBD2 (5 bases each). This clonotype was sampled from a man between 18 and 35 years old with cystic fibrosis. Sequencing was done on a sample of blood. The CDR3 nucleotides read TGTGCCAGCAGTGAAGGAGGGGTCGAGCAGTACTTC. Translation: CASSEGGVEQYF.